What follows are 28 T cell receptor beta chains derived from one specimen sequenced in a study of cytomegalovirus exposure and HLA in healthy donors. The PCR used 60 Vbeta and 13 Jbeta primers. Profiled with immunoSEQ multiplex PCR; TCRdb holds only in-frame clones, not every one. This repertoire includes tens of thousands of clones. The sample consisted of PBMCs. The receptor source for this set is a man in his fifties or sixties in good health and CMV-seropositive.

CDR3 coding DNA: TGTGCCAGCAGCTTTAGCGGGCGCTACTATGGCTACACCTTC. It yields the protein CASSFSGRYYGYTF. The chain joins TRBV5-4 to TRBJ1-2; D is unclear. This CDR3 region has 14 residues. Germline CDR1 reads SGHNT; CDR2 reads YYREEE (reference sequence). Trimming removed 2 bases from V and 3 bases from J, with 11 bases in between.

The chain is built from TRBV18 and TRBJ2-7, with D possibly being TRBD2 (6 bases). Looked up from germline, CDR1 is KGHSH and CDR2 is LQKENI. The V end was cut by 3 bases, the J end by 2 bases, with 23 bases between. The CDR3 runs to 18 residues. As DNA, the CDR3 is TGTGCCAGCTCACCTGGGCTGGCCGGGACTGTTACCGCCTACGAGCAGTACTTC. Protein product: CASSPGLAGTVTAYEQYF.

V usage is TRBV6-5 and J usage is TRBJ2-7; no clear D. CDR3 length: 16 residues. Trimming removed 2 bases from V and 0 bases from J, with 14 bases in between. CDR1 MNHEY and CDR2 SVGAGI come from the germline V gene. DNA of the CDR3: TGTGCCAGCAGTTACCAAGCCAGCGCAAGCTCCTACGAGCAGTACTTC. Protein sequence: CASSYQASASSYEQYF.

The chain links TRBV19 to TRBJ2-7, with a tentative D call TRBD1 (6 bases). This CDR3 has 15 amino acids. Per germline, CDR1 LNHDA and CDR2 SQIVND (reference sequence). The V end was cut by 6 bases, the J end by 2 bases, with 17 bases between. The CDR3 DNA reads TGTGCCAGTAGCAGGACAGTTAGAAACGCCTACGAGCAGTACTTC. The encoded protein is CASSRTVRNAYEQYF. Looking up the rest from reference TRBV19 and TRBJ2-7 gives the full variable domain: DGGITQSPKYLFRKEGQNVTLSCEQNLNHDAMYWYRQDPGQGLRLIYYSQIVNDFQKGDIAEGYSVSREKKESFPLTVTSAQKNPTAFYLCASSRTVRNAYEQYFGPGTRLTVT.

The V gene is TRBV4-1, the J gene TRBJ1-5; 7 bases agree with TRBD1. The CDR3 runs to 15 residues. Trimming took 3 bases from V and 3 from J; bases not matched to a gene: 5. CDR1 MGHRA and CDR2 YSYEKL come from the germline V gene. DNA for the CDR3: TGCGCCAGCAGCCAGGAGGGACAGCCCAATCAGCCCCAGCATTTT. This sequence encodes CASSQEGQPNQPQHF.

The gene calls are TRBV4-1 and TRBJ1-2, with D possibly TRBD1 on 5 matching bases. Per the germline V gene, CDR1 is MGHRA and CDR2 is YSYEKL. The length of the CDR3 is 16 residues. Trimming pared 0 bases from V and 3 bases from J, leaving 14 bases between. CDR3 nucleotides: TGCGCCAGCAGCCAAGATCTGGGAACAGGCCACTATGGCTACACCTTC. Translating it yields CASSQDLGTGHYGYTF.

This chain links TRBV18 with TRBJ1-1; 7 bases map to TRBD1. Trimming took 5 bases from V and 5 from J; bases not matched to a gene: 8. CDR3 length: 14 residues. Germline loops: CDR1 KGHSH, CDR2 LQKENI. Here the CDR3 DNA reads TGTGCCAGCTCAAGACAGGGTAATCCAACTGAAGCTTTCTTT. This codes for CASSRQGNPTEAFF. The full variable domain, with the rest looked up from reference TRBV18 and TRBJ1-1, is NAGVMQNPRHLVRRRGQEARLRCSPMKGHSHVYWYRQLPEEGLKFMVYLQKENIIDESGMPKERFSAEFPKEGPSILRIQQVVRGDSAAYFCASSRQGNPTEAFFGQGTRLTVV.

The chain has TRBV5-1 and TRBJ1-1; possibly TRBD1 for D (6 bases). The V and J ends lost 5 bases and 5 bases respectively, with 16 bases between them. The CDR3 is made up of 14 amino acids. CDR1 is SGHRS, CDR2 YFSETQ, per germline. The CDR3, as DNA: TGCGCCAGCAGTTCACACGAAGGGGGTACTGAAGCTTTCTTT. Its translation: CASSSHEGGTEAFF.

The chain couples TRBV9 to TRBJ1-2; D is possibly TRBD1 (6 bases). CDR3 length: 14 amino acids. Trimming stripped 4 bases from V and 3 bases from J, with 13 bases between. Germline values: CDR1 SGDLS, CDR2 YYNGEE. DNA for the CDR3: TGTGCCAGCAGCCAAAGTCGGACAGACTATGGCTACACCTTC. This sequence encodes CASSQSRTDYGYTF.

The genes are TRBV9 and TRBJ1-2; 7 nucleotides line up with TRBD1. This CDR3 is 15 amino acids long. V lost 4 bases and J lost 8; bases outside the gene matches: 14. CDR1 and CDR2 from the germline V gene are SGDLS and YYNGEE. This CDR3 is CASSLTRDSLSGYTF. CDR3 nucleotide sequence: TGTGCCAGCAGCCTTACCCGGGACAGCCTCTCGGGCTACACCTTC.

The chain carries TRBV9 and TRBJ1-1; maybe TRBD1 (5 bases). The V and J ends lost 4 bases and 7 bases respectively, with 26 bases between them. The CDR3 consists of 17 residues. Per germline, CDR1 SGDLS and CDR2 YYNGEE. CDR3 sequence reads: CASSRAKSTGLWVEAFF. Written as DNA, the CDR3 is TGTGCCAGCAGCCGAGCTAAGAGCACAGGCCTATGGGTTGAAGCTTTCTTT.

V gene TRBV2 combines with J gene TRBJ2-2; D perhaps matches TRBD2 (6 bases). Germline V gene lookup returns CDR1 SNHLY and CDR2 FYNNEI. The V and J ends lost 8 bases and 12 bases respectively, with 25 bases between them. The CDR3 loop spans 15 amino acids. The CDR3 DNA is TGTGCCAGCGCAACGCGGCTAGCGACGGCGGTGAAGCTGTTTTTT. Protein: CASATRLATAVKLFF.

The V gene is TRBV6-1, the J gene TRBJ1-1, with 9 bases matching TRBD1. The CDR3 sequence is 12 residues long. Trimming cost V 6 bases and J 9 bases; bases outside gene matches: 5. Germline V gene data show CDR1 as MNHNS and CDR2 as SASEGT. The DNA for the CDR3 is TGTGCCAGCAGGGGGGACAGGGAAAAAGCTTTCTTT. This codes for CASRGDREKAFF.

This chain connects TRBV25-1 to TRBJ1-1; D ambiguous. CDR3 length equals 12 residues. Germline CDR1 and CDR2: MGHDK and SYGVNS. V was trimmed by 5 bases and J by 1 base, leaving 5 bases between them. This chain's CDR3 is CASSPKNTEAFF. Here the CDR3 DNA reads TGTGCCAGCAGTCCAAAGAACACTGAAGCTTTCTTT.

The chain couples TRBV10-1 to TRBJ2-3; D is possibly TRBD1 (7 bases). CDR1 and CDR2 from the germline V gene are WNHNN and SYGVQD (reference sequence). The V end lost 1 base, the J end lost 10 bases, and 12 bases lay between the germline ends. The CDR3 spans 13 residues. As DNA, the CDR3 is TGCGCCAGCAGTGAGTTGAGCAGGGGGGCGCAGTATTTT. Its translation is CASSELSRGAQYF.

The chain joins TRBV19 to TRBJ1-5; TRBD1 might be the D (5 bases). This CDR3 has 15 residues. Looked up from germline, CDR1 is LNHDA and CDR2 is SQIVND (reference sequence). The V and J ends lost 4 bases and 2 bases respectively, with 12 bases between them. The CDR3 DNA reads TGTGCCAGTAGTAAGGCGGGGCAGGGCAATCAGCCCCAGCATTTT. Encoded protein: CASSKAGQGNQPQHF.

CDR3 DNA: TGCAGTGCTCGCTCCTACGAGCAGTACTTC. This codes for CSARSYEQYF. The rearrangement joins TRBV20-1 to TRBJ2-7; D is uncertain. The CDR3 covers 10 residues. Deletions cut 5 bases from V and 0 bases from J, with 2 bases between. Germline CDR1 DFQATT, CDR2 SNEGSKA (reference sequence).

V and J are TRBV6-5 and TRBJ2-7; D is possibly TRBD2 (6 bases). The germline V gene has CDR1 MNHEY and CDR2 SVGAGI. This CDR3 has 15 residues. The ends were cut back, 10 bases at V and 4 bases at J, with 23 bases in the middle. The CDR3 DNA is TGTGCCACCCGGGAGCTGGCGGATCTGGTATACGAGCAGTACTTC. It encodes CATRELADLVYEQYF.

The genes are TRBV9 and TRBJ1-2; D is possibly TRBD1 (6 bases). The CDR3 has 13 amino acids. Germline CDR1 is SGDLS and CDR2 is YYNGEE. V was shortened by 4 bases and J by 2 bases, with 9 bases between the two germline ends. The CDR3 region has the DNA TGTGCCAGCAGCTCCAGGGGAAACTATGGCTACACCTTC. This translates into CASSSRGNYGYTF.

The chain couples TRBV4-1 to TRBJ2-3; D is unclear. V lost 0 bases and J lost 3, with 7 bases in between. CDR1 MGHRA and CDR2 YSYEKL come from the germline V gene. The CDR3 is 14 amino acids. Written as DNA, the CDR3 is TGCGCCAGCAGCCAAGACCCAGTAACAGATACGCAGTATTTT. Translated, it gives CASSQDPVTDTQYF.

The chain links TRBV15 to TRBJ1-3; D is possibly TRBD1 (6 bases). Trimming removed 1 base at V and 4 bases at J, with 14 bases between. CDR1 LNHNV and CDR2 YYDKDF come from the germline V gene (reference sequence). The CDR3 has 16 residues. The CDR3 reads CATSRAIQGSGNTIYF. The CDR3 DNA follows: TGTGCCACCAGCAGAGCAATACAGGGTTCGGGAAACACCATATATTTT.

The chain couples TRBV14 to TRBJ1-1; D might be TRBD1 (5 bases). The length of the CDR3 is 15 residues. Germline V gene sequence: CDR1 SGHDN, CDR2 FVKESK. V was shortened by 3 bases and J by 4 bases, with 15 bases between the two germline ends. CDR3 bases: TGTGCCAGCAGCCAGACAGCCACGGTCTCCACTGAAGCTTTCTTT. This codes for CASSQTATVSTEAFF. Full variable domain (outside the CDR3, taken from reference TRBV14 and TRBJ1-1): EAGVTQFPSHSVIEKGQTVTLRCDPISGHDNLYWYRRVMGKEIKFLLHFVKESKQDESGMPNNRFLAERTGGTYSTLKVQPAELEDSGVYFCASSQTATVSTEAFFGQGTRLTVV.

The chain links TRBV5-6 to TRBJ1-2; a possible D gene is TRBD1 (6 bases). This CDR3 has 14 residues. The V end was cut by 1 base, the J end by 7 bases, with 14 bases between. CDR1 and CDR2 from the germline V gene are SGHDT and YYEEEE. The chain's CDR3 is CASSLWQGRSGYTF. CDR3 sequence (DNA): TGTGCCAGCAGCTTGTGGCAGGGGAGAAGTGGCTACACCTTC.

The V call is TRBV4-2, the J call TRBJ2-2; 14 bases are shared with TRBD2. Germline V gene sequence: CDR1 LGHNA, CDR2 YNFKEQ. The J segment lost 6 bases and the V segment lost 0 bases, leaving 3 bases of the junction unmatched. This CDR3 has 17 residues. The CDR3 DNA is TGTGCCAGCAGCCAAGAAACGGGACTAGCGGGAGCCGGGGAGCTGTTTTTT. Its protein product is CASSQETGLAGAGELFF.

J is TRBJ2-7 and V is TRBV14; D perhaps matches TRBD1 (6 bases). V lost 1 base and J 5 bases, leaving 18 bases between the germline ends. CDR3 length equals 16 residues. The germline CDR1 and CDR2 sequences are SGHDN and FVKESK. As DNA, the CDR3 is TGTGCCAGCAGCCAAGCTCGGACAGTACGGTCTAACGAGCAGTACTTC. Amino acids: CASSQARTVRSNEQYF.

The rearrangement joins TRBV6-6 to TRBJ2-1, with 9 bases aligning to TRBD2. CDR1 is MNHNY and CDR2 is SVGAGI in the germline V gene (reference sequence). This CDR3 region has 14 residues. Trimming removed 2 bases from V and 8 bases from J; junction bases left unmatched: 4. CDR3 residues: CASSYAGGSDEQFF. CDR3 nucleotide sequence: TGTGCCAGCAGTTACGCGGGAGGGTCCGATGAGCAGTTCTTC.

The chain is built from TRBV13 and TRBJ2-1, with 7 bases lining up with TRBD1. This CDR3 is built from 14 residues. Germline V gives CDR1 PRHDT, CDR2 FYEKMQ (reference sequence). J gave up 6 bases and V 6 bases, and 8 bases lay outside the gene matches. The CDR3 DNA is TGTGCCAGCAGTCGACAGGGTTGGGGCAATGAGCAGTTCTTC. Translation gives CASSRQGWGNEQFF.

According to its frequency, this clone is medium-sized (0.01 to 0.1%). This same CDR3 is encoded by further DNA sequences in the sample. The J gene is TRBJ2-1, the V gene TRBV9; 7 nucleotides agree with TRBD1. The CDR3 is 15 amino acids. CDR1 is SGDLS, CDR2 YYNGEE, per germline. The V gene end was trimmed by 0 bases and the J gene end by 9 bases; junction bases not matched to a gene: 9. The chain's CDR3 is CASSVVPTGVSEQFF. DNA of the CDR3: TGTGCCAGCAGCGTAGTCCCCACAGGGGTTAGTGAGCAGTTCTTC.